This T cell receptor beta chain originates from a study of regulatory T cells in long-lasting Graves disease. Study-level information: Freshly diagnosed Graves' patients had used antithyroid drugs for under 3 months. Notes on the study in general: TRBV28, TRBJ1-2 and TRBJ2-5 emerged as the favored segments in persistent disease.

CDR3-region Arm-PCR and iRepertoire HTBI primers produced the TCR beta libraries. TCRdb ran MiXCR on the multiplex PCR reads and lists one entry per CDR3 protein. The table includes around 420,000 distinct CDR3 sequences, around a sixth detected once. Ten or more counts support this clonotype. What it recognizes is unknown. Unmatched junction bases numbered 4, after V lost 6 bases and J lost 6 bases. Germline V lookup: CDR1 SNHLY, CDR2 FYNNEI. CDR3 length equals 15 residues. Time point defined: newly diagnosed GD, antithyroid drugs for less than 3 months. Isolated PBMC RNA provided the starting material for the TCR library. Staff drew about 8.2 milliliters of peripheral blood into EDTA tubes.

The chain recombines TRBV2 with TRBJ2-1, with 14 bases matching TRBD2. The sequencing here drew on peripheral blood mononuclear cells (PBMCs), taken at new diagnosis, from a patient treated with antithyroid drugs. This TCR derives from a female donor with Graves disease. CDR3 sequence: CASSPGLAGVNEQFF. DNA for the CDR3: TGTGCCAGCAGCCCGGGACTAGCGGGAGTCAATGAGCAGTTCTTC.